The 10 T cell receptor beta chains presented below share a single source sample, sequenced in a study of T cell responses to AZD1222 COVID-19 vaccine. Data came from immunoSEQ multiplex PCR; TCRdb stores just in-frame clones and leaves some out. Of around 31,000 clones listed, roughly nine tenths are singletons. The sequencing used peripheral blood, collected on day 0 of AZD1222 vaccination. The source is an adult in good health.

The chain recombines TRBV6-6 with TRBJ1-5; TRBD1 agrees at 9 bases. The CDR3 extends over 18 amino acids. Germline V gene lookup returns CDR1 MNHNY and CDR2 SVGAGI (reference sequence). Trimming at V came to 5 bases and at J to 1 base, leaving 12 bases not matched to a gene. CDR3 sequence reads: CASSRPGQGLGSNQPQHF. CDR3 nucleotide sequence: TGTGCCAGCAGTCGTCCGGGACAGGGATTGGGAAGCAATCAGCCCCAGCATTTT.

CDR3 bases: TGCGCCAGCAGCTTGGTCAGGGGGCAGGGCTACACCTTC. Its translation is CASSLVRGQGYTF. This chain connects TRBV5-1 to TRBJ1-2; 8 positions agree with TRBD1. The V and J ends lost 0 bases and 8 bases, in that order; junction bases with no gene match: 3. Germline V gene sequence: CDR1 SGHRS, CDR2 YFSETQ. The CDR3 length is 13 residues.

The chain uses TRBV5-1 and TRBJ2-5; D is perhaps TRBD1 (7 bases). Germline V gives CDR1 SGHRS, CDR2 YFSETQ. V lost 3 bases and J lost 2, with 20 bases in between. The CDR3 spans 17 residues. CDR3 sequence reads: CASSSTFPGGPQETQYF. The CDR3 coding sequence is TGCGCCAGCAGCTCAACCTTCCCAGGGGGGCCGCAAGAGACCCAGTACTTC.

The chain uses TRBV7-9 and TRBJ1-2; 7 bases are a match to TRBD1. The CDR3 is 15 residues long. CDR1 is SEHNR and CDR2 is FQNEAQ in the germline V gene (reference sequence). The trim removed 1 base at V and 4 bases at J, leaving 6 bases unmatched. The CDR3 loop reads CASSLGVQGPYGYTF. The CDR3 bases are TGTGCCAGCAGCTTAGGGGTACAGGGGCCCTATGGCTACACCTTC.

V and J are TRBV14 and TRBJ2-3, with D unclear. Looked up from germline, CDR1 is SGHDN and CDR2 is FVKESK. This CDR3 contains 14 residues. V dropped 0 bases and J dropped 1 base, with 5 bases sitting between them. DNA for the CDR3: TGTGCCAGCAGCCAAGATTCCCGCACAGATACGCAGTATTTT. It yields the protein CASSQDSRTDTQYF.

With respect to this clone: One end of the junction does not line up with germline, which may come from a read error. The V and J genes are TRBV4-3 and TRBJ2-1; 10 nucleotides match TRBD2. The CDR3 length is 15 residues. Germline assignment: CDR1 LGHNA and CDR2 YSLEER. The CDR3 reads CARSQRGGSYNEQFF. DNA of the CDR3: TGCGCCCGCAGCCAGCGGGGGGGCTCCTACAATGAGCAGTTCTTC.

The chain joins TRBV5-5 to TRBJ1-2; D remains unclear. The V gene's germline CDR1 is SGHKS and CDR2 YYEKEE (reference sequence). The CDR3 consists of 13 residues. Trimming took off 0 bases at V and 8 bases at J, with 11 bases between the two ends. The chain's CDR3 is CASSLEFGVGYTF. For the CDR3, the DNA is TGTGCCAGCAGCTTGGAATTTGGGGTAGGCTACACCTTC.

This sequence joins TRBV6-1 and TRBJ1-5; no reliable D call. V lost 2 bases, J lost 3 bases, and 5 bases lay in between. The CDR3 has 13 amino acids. Germline V gene sequence: CDR1 MNHNS, CDR2 SASEGT. The CDR3 region has the DNA TGTGCCAGCAGTGAAAGTCCCAATCAGCCCCAGCATTTT. Protein: CASSESPNQPQHF.

The genes are TRBV4-3 and TRBJ1-3; D might be TRBD1 (5 bases). From germline, CDR1 is LGHNA and CDR2 YSLEER. CDR3 size: 16 residues. V was trimmed by 0 bases and J by 4 bases, leaving 13 bases between them. In DNA, the CDR3 is TGCGCCAGCAGCCAAGATTCAGGGATGAGAGGAAACACCATATATTTT. Translation gives CASSQDSGMRGNTIYF.

The J gene is TRBJ1-5, the V gene TRBV27, with TRBD1 as a possible D gene (6 bases). Trimming stripped 2 bases from V and 8 bases from J, with 10 bases between. The CDR3 contains 13 residues. CDR1 MNHEY and CDR2 SMNVEV come from the germline V gene (reference sequence). This CDR3 is CASSLTRGEPQHF. For the CDR3, the DNA is TGTGCCAGCAGTTTAACCAGGGGCGAGCCCCAGCATTTT.